This T cell receptor beta chain comes out of a study of blood T cell repertoires in COVID-19. On the study more broadly: Specimens from acute and convalescent COVID-19 originated in the United States, Italy and Spain. PBMCs, B-cell-depleted T cells, or T cells were the source of the cDNA or gDNA that made up the material.

Original processing methods: From reference gene primer amplification, estimates of nucleated cell counts were derived. Only in-frame clones appear in the TCRdb table, and some are missing; sequencing was by immunoSEQ multiplex PCR. The V and J calls and clone size are taken from that table; D and trimming were inferred from the DNA. The sample carries about 110,000 clones, roughly two thirds recorded once. The germline V and J ends were trimmed by 2 bases and 4 bases, with 9 bases remaining between them. The CDR3 totals 14 residues. CDR1 is MNHNS and CDR2 is SASEGT in the germline V gene. V usage is TRBV6-1 and J usage is TRBJ1-5, with D hard to call. The sample consisted of peripheral blood. This clonotype was sampled from an elderly man with acute or convalescent COVID-19. The CDR3 here is CASSERGVNQPQHF. The CDR3 region has the DNA TGTGCCAGCAGTGAACGCGGTGTGAATCAGCCCCAGCATTTT.